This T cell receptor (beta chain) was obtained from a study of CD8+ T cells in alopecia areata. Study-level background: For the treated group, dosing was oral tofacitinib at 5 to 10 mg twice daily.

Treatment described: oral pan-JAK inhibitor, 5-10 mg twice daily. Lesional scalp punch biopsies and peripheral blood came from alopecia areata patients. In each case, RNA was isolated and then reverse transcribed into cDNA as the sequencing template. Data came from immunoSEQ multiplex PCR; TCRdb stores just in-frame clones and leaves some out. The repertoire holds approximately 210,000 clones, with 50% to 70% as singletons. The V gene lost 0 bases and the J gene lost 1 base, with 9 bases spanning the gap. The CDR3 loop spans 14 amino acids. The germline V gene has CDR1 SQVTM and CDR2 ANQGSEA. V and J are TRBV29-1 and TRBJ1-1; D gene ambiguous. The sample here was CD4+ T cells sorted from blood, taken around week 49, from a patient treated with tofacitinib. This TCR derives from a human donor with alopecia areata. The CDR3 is CSVEDSSANTEAFF. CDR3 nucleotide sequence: TGCAGCGTTGAAGATTCATCGGCGAACACTGAAGCTTTCTTT.